The clone carrying this TCR beta chain was detected only a few times. TCRdb reprocessed the RT-PCR reads with MiXCR, giving one entry per CDR3 protein. The table includes 800,000 to 1,000,000 distinct CDR3 sequences, 21% detected once. The CDR3 loop spans 13 amino acids. V dropped 5 bases and J dropped 0 bases, with 8 bases sitting between them. The data are from a study of response to subunit inactivated influenza vaccine. Here the sequenced sample was PBMCs from blood, taken approximately 5 days after vaccination. The V gene is TRBV12-3 or TRBV12-4, the J gene TRBJ2-7, with a weak D call TRBD1 (5 bases). The sequence came from a man aged 50 to 59 who received an inactivated influenza vaccine. The CDR3, as DNA: TGTGCCAGCAGTACAGGTTACTCCTACGAGCAGTACTTC. This encodes CASSTGYSYEQYF.